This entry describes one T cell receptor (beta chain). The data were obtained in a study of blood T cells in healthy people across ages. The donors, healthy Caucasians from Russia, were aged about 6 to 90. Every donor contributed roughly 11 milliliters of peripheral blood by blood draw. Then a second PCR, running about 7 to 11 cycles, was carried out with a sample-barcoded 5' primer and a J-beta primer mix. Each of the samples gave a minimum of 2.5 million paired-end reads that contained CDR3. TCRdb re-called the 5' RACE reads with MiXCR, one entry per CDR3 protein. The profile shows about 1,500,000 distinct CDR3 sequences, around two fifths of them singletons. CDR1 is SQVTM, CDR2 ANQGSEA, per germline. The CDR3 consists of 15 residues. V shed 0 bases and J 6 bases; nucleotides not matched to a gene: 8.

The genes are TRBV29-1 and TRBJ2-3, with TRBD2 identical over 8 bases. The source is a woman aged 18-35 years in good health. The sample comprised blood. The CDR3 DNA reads TGCAGCGTTGAAGAAGGGGCCGGGGGGGTTGATACGCAGTATTTT. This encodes CSVEEGAGGVDTQYF.